Listed here is a single TCR beta chain. Its antigen is not identified. The CDR3 spans 13 residues. V was clipped by 7 bases and J by 4 bases, with 14 bases between them. Germline V gives CDR1 SGHRS, CDR2 YFSETQ. The sample is drawn from a study of beta chain features in type 1 diabetes. Study conclusions and caveats: With patients and controls alike, PCR might favor shorter templates to an equal degree. Naive, central memory and regulatory TCRB repertoires appeared more similar among patients than healthy donors.

Reverse transcribing all isolated RNA meant expressed TCRB transcripts were sequenced. An average of approximately 3.4 million reads was obtained for naive, central memory and regulatory T cell samples. TCRdb's copy holds only in-frame clones and misses some; the assay was immunoSEQ multiplex PCR. The repertoire holds 130,000 to 150,000 clones, with 9% to 9.5% as singletons. This TCR was sampled from a man aged 18-30 years in good health. What was sequenced was central memory CD4+ T cells from blood. This sequence joins TRBV5-1 and TRBJ2-5; D gene ambiguous. The CDR3 DNA sequence: TGCGCCAGCTGGCAGACAAACTCAGAGACCCAGTACTTC. Translated, it gives CASWQTNSETQYF.